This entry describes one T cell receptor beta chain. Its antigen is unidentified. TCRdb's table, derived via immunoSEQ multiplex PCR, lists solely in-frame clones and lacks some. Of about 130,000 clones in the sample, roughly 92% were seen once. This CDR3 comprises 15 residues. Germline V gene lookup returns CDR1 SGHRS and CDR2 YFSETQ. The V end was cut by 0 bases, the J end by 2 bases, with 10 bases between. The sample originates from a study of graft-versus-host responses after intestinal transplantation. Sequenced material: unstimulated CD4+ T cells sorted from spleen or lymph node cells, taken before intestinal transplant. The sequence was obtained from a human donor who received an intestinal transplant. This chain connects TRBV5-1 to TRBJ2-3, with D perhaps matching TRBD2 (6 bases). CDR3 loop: CASSLAAGPTDTQYF. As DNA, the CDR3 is TGCGCCAGCAGCTTGGCCGCGGGGCCCACAGATACGCAGTATTTT. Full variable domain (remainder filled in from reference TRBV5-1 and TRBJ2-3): KAGVTQTPRYLIKTRGQQVTLSCSPISGHRSVSWYQQTPGQGLQFLFEYFSETQRNKGNFPGRFSGRQFSNSRSEMNVSTLELGDSALYLCASSLAAGPTDTQYFGPGTRLTVL.